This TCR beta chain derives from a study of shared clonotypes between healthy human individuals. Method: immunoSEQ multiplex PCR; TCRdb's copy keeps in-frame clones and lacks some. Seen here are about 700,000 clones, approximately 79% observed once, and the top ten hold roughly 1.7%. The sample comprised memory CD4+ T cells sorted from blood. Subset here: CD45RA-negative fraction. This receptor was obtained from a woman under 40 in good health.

Here the CDR3 DNA reads TGTGCCAGCAGCCCAAGGATGAGCTACGAGCAGTACTTC. The encoded protein is CASSPRMSYEQYF. This chain connects TRBV6-5 to TRBJ2-7; no reliable D call. The CDR3 contains 13 residues. The germline V gene has CDR1 MNHEY and CDR2 SVGAGI. The V gene lost 6 bases and the J gene lost 3 bases, with 12 bases spanning the gap.